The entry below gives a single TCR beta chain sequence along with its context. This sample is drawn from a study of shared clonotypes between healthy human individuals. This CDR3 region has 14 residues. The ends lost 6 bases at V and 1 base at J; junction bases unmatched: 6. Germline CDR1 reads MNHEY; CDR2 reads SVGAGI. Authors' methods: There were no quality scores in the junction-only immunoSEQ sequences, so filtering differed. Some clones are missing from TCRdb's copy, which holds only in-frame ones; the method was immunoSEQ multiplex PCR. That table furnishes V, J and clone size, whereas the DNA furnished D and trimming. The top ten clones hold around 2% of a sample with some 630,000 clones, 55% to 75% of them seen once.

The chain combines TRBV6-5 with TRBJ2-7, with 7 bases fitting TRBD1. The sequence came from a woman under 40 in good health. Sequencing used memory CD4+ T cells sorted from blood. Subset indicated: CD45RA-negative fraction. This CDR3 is CASSTDRESYEQYF. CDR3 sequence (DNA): TGTGCCAGCAGCACAGACAGGGAATCCTACGAGCAGTACTTC.